Shown below are 22 T cell receptor beta chains from a single sample sequenced in a study of blood T cell repertoires in COVID-19. Libraries were prepared by immunoSEQ multiplex PCR; TCRdb keeps only in-frame clonotypes and omits some of them. The table includes more than 85,000 clones, roughly 82% detected once. The sequencing input was peripheral blood. Every receptor here comes from a woman aged 55-69 years with acute or convalescent COVID-19.

This chain connects TRBV9 to TRBJ2-2, with a possible D match to TRBD1 (5 bases). Trimming shortened V by 0 bases and J by 4 bases, and 10 bases separated the two germline ends. Looked up from germline, CDR1 is SGDLS and CDR2 is YYNGEE. The CDR3 is made up of 15 amino acids. CDR3 nucleotide sequence: TGTGCCAGCAGCGTAGCAGGGCTTAGCACCGGGGAGCTGTTTTTT. This encodes CASSVAGLSTGELFF.

The chain carries TRBV28 and TRBJ2-1; 8 bases are shared with TRBD2. Germline loops: CDR1 MDHEN, CDR2 SYDVKM. The CDR3 consists of 19 residues. V was pared by 3 bases and J by 7 bases, with 20 bases of the junction left unmatched. The CDR3: CASSFPRGWTGGPGNEQFF. The CDR3 DNA reads as TGTGCCAGCAGTTTTCCACGCGGATGGACGGGGGGGCCTGGGAATGAGCAGTTCTTC.

This clone was seen a handful of times. The rearrangement links TRBV5-1 to TRBJ2-1; D not certain. V was shortened by 4 bases and J by 1 base, with 3 bases between the two germline ends. Per germline, CDR1 SGHRS and CDR2 YFSETQ. The CDR3 length is 12 residues. This CDR3 reads CASSQSYNEQFF. The CDR3 DNA is TGCGCCAGCAGCCAATCCTACAATGAGCAGTTCTTC. The whole variable domain, remainder taken from reference TRBV5-1 and TRBJ2-1, is KAGVTQTPRYLIKTRGQQVTLSCSPISGHRSVSWYQQTPGQGLQFLFEYFSETQRNKGNFPGRFSGRQFSNSRSEMNVSTLELGDSALYLCASSQSYNEQFFGPGTRLTVL.

The chain joins TRBV7-3 to TRBJ2-3; 7 bases fit TRBD2. In germline, CDR1 is SGHTA, CDR2 FQGTGA. After removal of 4 bases from V and 0 bases from J, the junction contained 19 bases not matched to a gene. The CDR3 has 20 amino acids. The CDR3 here is CASSSPTSAPAISSTDTQYF. CDR3 DNA: TGTGCCAGCAGCTCACCCACTAGCGCCCCGGCCATTTCTAGCACAGATACGCAGTATTTT.

The J gene is TRBJ2-7, the V gene TRBV28; TRBD2 might be the D (6 bases). V was clipped by 6 bases and J by 2 bases, with 11 bases between them. This CDR3 contains 13 residues. CDR1 and CDR2 (germline): MDHEN, SYDVKM. The CDR3 DNA reads TGTGCCAGCAGGCCTAGCGACACCTACGAGCAGTACTTC. Translated, it gives CASRPSDTYEQYF.

The chain recombines TRBV7-9 with TRBJ1-2; D might be TRBD1 (6 bases). Germline CDR1 is SEHNR and CDR2 is FQNEAQ (reference sequence). The CDR3 loop spans 14 amino acids. V was cut by 2 bases and J by 0 bases, with 7 bases left in between. CDR3 in amino acids: CASSLWDTNYGYTF. The CDR3 bases are TGTGCCAGCAGCTTATGGGACACTAACTATGGCTACACCTTC.

The rearrangement joins TRBV2 to TRBJ2-4; no reliable D call. CDR1 and CDR2 from the germline V gene are SNHLY and FYNNEI. The germline V and J ends were trimmed by 6 bases and 2 bases, with 14 bases remaining between them. The CDR3 spans 15 residues. DNA for the CDR3: TGTGCCAGCAGGGCGTTGGAGACGCCCAAAAACATTCAGTACTTC. This gives the protein CASRALETPKNIQYF.

V usage is TRBV7-3 and J usage is TRBJ2-5, with TRBD2 matching over 7 bases. This CDR3 has 12 amino acids. The junction had 5 bases not matched to a gene; V was cut back by 6 bases and J by 7 bases. Germline V gene sequence: CDR1 SGHTA, CDR2 FQGTGA. CDR3 coding DNA: TGTGCCAGCAGTAACCCGGGGGGGACCCAGTACTTC. Amino acids: CASSNPGGTQYF.

V and J are TRBV12-2 and TRBJ2-1; whether TRBD2, the table's D call, matches the DNA was not checked. TRBV12-2 is described as a pseudogene. The CDR3 covers 16 residues. The CDR3 DNA sequence: TGTGCAAGTCGCTTCTGGCGGGGGGCCCGCGATAATGAGCAGTTCTTC. Protein: CASRFWRGARDNEQFF.

The rearrangement uses TRBV28 and TRBJ1-2; D might be TRBD1 (5 bases). The CDR3 covers 12 residues. CDR1 and CDR2 (germline): MDHEN, SYDVKM. V gave up 6 bases and J gave up 4 bases, with 9 bases separating them. CDR3 protein: CASRQGSYGYTF. The CDR3 DNA reads as TGTGCCAGCAGGCAGGGCTCCTATGGCTACACCTTC.

This clone was counted once. The V and J genes are TRBV27 and TRBJ1-2, with 7 nucleotides matching TRBD1. V trimming: 8 bases; J trimming: 6 bases; junction bases outside the gene matches: 9. The CDR3 runs 13 residues. The germline gives CDR1 MNHEY, CDR2 SMNVEV (reference sequence). The CDR3 protein is CASGSTGEDGYTF. The CDR3 coding sequence is TGTGCCAGCGGATCCACAGGGGAGGATGGCTACACCTTC.

The rearrangement links TRBV6-5 to TRBJ1-6; D is ambiguous. Germline V gene sequence: CDR1 MNHEY, CDR2 SVGAGI. The V end was cut by 0 bases, the J end by 6 bases, with 9 bases between. The CDR3 consists of 15 residues. CDR3 amino acids: CASSYSGAFNSPLHF. CDR3 coding DNA: TGTGCCAGCAGTTACTCGGGCGCTTTTAATTCACCCCTCCACTTT.

CDR3 residues: CASSYTGTGYYEQYF. CDR3 bases: TGTGCCAGTTCCTATACCGGGACAGGGTATTACGAGCAGTACTTC. The rearrangement joins TRBV6-5 to TRBJ2-7, with 9 positions matching TRBD1. The CDR3 runs to 15 residues. J gave up 4 bases and V 9 bases, and 13 bases lay outside the gene matches. Germline-derived CDR1 and CDR2 are MNHEY and SVGAGI.

This clone was counted ten times or more. The genes are TRBV27 and TRBJ1-4, with D perhaps TRBD1 (5 bases). This CDR3 comprises 14 residues. V lost 5 bases and J lost 4, with 11 bases in between. Looked up from germline, CDR1 is MNHEY and CDR2 is SMNVEV (reference sequence). CDR3 sequence (DNA): TGTGCCAGCAGTGCGACAGAGCTTAATGAAAAACTGTTTTTT. This translates into CASSATELNEKLFF. The entire variable domain, with the rest obtained from reference TRBV27 and TRBJ1-4, is as follows: EAQVTQNPRYLITVTGKKLTVTCSQNMNHEYMSWYRQDPGLGLRQIYYSMNVEVTDKGDVPEGYKVSRKEKRNFPLILESPSPNQTSLYFCASSATELNEKLFFGSGTQLSVL.

V and J are TRBV4-1 and TRBJ1-2; D might be TRBD1 (6 bases). The CDR3 covers 15 residues. Trimming shortened V by 2 bases and J by 8 bases, and 18 bases separated the two germline ends. Germline V CDR1 and CDR2: MGHRA, YSYEKL. CDR3 nucleotide sequence: TGCGCCAGCAGCCAACTACTTGACAGGCTCCACGGCTACACCTTC. Its protein product is CASSQLLDRLHGYTF.

This clone was seen a handful of times. J is TRBJ1-1 and V is TRBV2; possibly TRBD1 for D (6 bases). The CDR3 covers 14 residues. Trimming shortened V by 4 bases and J by 1 base, and 10 bases separated the two germline ends. CDR1 SNHLY and CDR2 FYNNEI come from the germline V gene. CDR3 protein: CASSGDRRNTEAFF. Written as DNA, the CDR3 is TGTGCCAGCAGTGGCGACAGGCGGAACACTGAAGCTTTCTTT.

The table lists this clone with a count of one. This chain links TRBV19 with TRBJ1-5; tentative D call: TRBD1 (5 bases). The CDR3 consists of 16 residues. CDR1 LNHDA and CDR2 SQIVND come from the germline V gene (reference sequence). V gave up 0 bases and J gave up 1 base, with 10 bases separating them. The CDR3 DNA is TGTGCCAGTAGTATAGACAGGGCACCCAGCAATCAGCCCCAGCATTTT. Protein sequence: CASSIDRAPSNQPQHF.

The J gene is TRBJ2-1, the V gene TRBV19, with 7 bases that match TRBD1. The length of the CDR3 is 15 residues. Germline CDR1 reads LNHDA; CDR2 reads SQIVND (reference sequence). The V gene end was trimmed by 5 bases and the J gene end by 4 bases; junction bases not matched to a gene: 8. This chain's CDR3 is CASSSRTGQYNEQFF. CDR3 in DNA: TGTGCCAGTAGTTCACGAACGGGACAGTACAATGAGCAGTTCTTC. The full variable domain, with the rest looked up from reference TRBV19 and TRBJ2-1, is DGGITQSPKYLFRKEGQNVTLSCEQNLNHDAMYWYRQDPGQGLRLIYYSQIVNDFQKGDIAEGYSVSREKKESFPLTVTSAQKNPTAFYLCASSSRTGQYNEQFFGPGTRLTVL.

This clone appeared a single time. A read error may explain this, as a much larger clone is one base away. The V gene is TRBV9, the J gene TRBJ2-3, with 7 bases lining up with TRBD2. The CDR3 spans 14 residues. CDR1 SGDLS and CDR2 YYNGEE come from the germline V gene. Germline trimming cut 8 bases from V and 2 bases from J; bases unmatched to any gene: 8. The CDR3 nucleotides are TGTGCCAGTCCTACCCGGGGGGACACAGATACGCAGTATTTT. This sequence encodes CASPTRGDTDTQYF.

Written as DNA, the CDR3 is TGCGCCAGCAGCCAAGATCCCCAGGGGTTCACAGATACGCAGTATTTT. Its translation: CASSQDPQGFTDTQYF. V usage is TRBV4-3 and J usage is TRBJ2-3, with a tentative D call TRBD1 (6 bases). Germline V lookup: CDR1 LGHNA, CDR2 YSLEER. The CDR3 has 16 residues. Deletions cut 0 bases from V and 2 bases from J, with 12 bases between.

The V call is TRBV19, the J call TRBJ2-3; possibly TRBD2 for D (7 bases). This CDR3 has 14 residues. Germline CDR1 reads LNHDA; CDR2 reads SQIVND (reference sequence). V dropped 5 bases and J dropped 4 bases, with 13 bases sitting between them. In nucleotides, the CDR3 is TGTGCCAGTAGTCTCCGGGGGGCCCCAGATACGCAGTATTTT. Translating gives CASSLRGAPDTQYF.

The J gene is TRBJ1-2, the V gene TRBV6-5; D may be TRBD1 (6 bases). CDR3 size: 15 residues. CDR1 is MNHEY and CDR2 is SVGAGI in the germline V gene. V lost 6 bases and J 4 bases, leaving 18 bases between the germline ends. In nucleotides, the CDR3 is TGTGCCAGCAGCCCCACAGGGATTAAACGCTATGGCTACACCTTC. Residues: CASSPTGIKRYGYTF.